This TCR beta chain was obtained from a study of blood T cells in healthy people across ages (dated by TCRdb to between 2014 and 2017). Regarding the complete study: In model experiments, template switching captured about one uniquely barcoded TCR beta cDNA molecule for every two T cells. Two additional independent replicas of 1 million unique cDNA reads from the same blood draw were analyzed for two donors (one aged 18 to 29 and one aged 80 or older). Donors were grouped into four age groups: young (average roughly 16 years), middle-aged (around 39), aged (around 56) and long-lived (roughly 80). Using deep sequencing normalized with unique cDNA molecular identifiers, the study measured how TCR beta repertoire diversity changes with age. Findings and caveats that apply to the study as a whole: Observed TCR beta diversity per million T cells fell roughly linearly with age, and a significant reduction was already apparent by age approximately 40. Compared with the aged group, the long-lived group had more naive CD4+ T cells, fewer expanded clones and increased TCR diversity, a pattern suggesting age selection. Conclusive comparison of naive and antigen-experienced compartments was prevented by the profiling of bulk unsorted PBMCs. Estimates of total diversity from one million sequenced T cells were regarded as lower bounds and underestimates. The CMV infection status of donors was not known, potentially confounding age-related changes in expanded clonotypes. There was a strong correlation between observed TCR beta diversity and the percentage of naive T cells measured by flow cytometry.

The CDR3 covers 16 residues, taking in both the cysteine and the phenylalanine. The DNA shown is the 48-base CDR3, in frame from base 1. CDR1 and CDR2, per the germline V gene (reference sequence), are PRHDT and FYEKMQ. Turning to this clonotype: Its antigen remains unidentified. The junction departs from the called germline gene at one end, perhaps through a read error.

The donors were roughly 39 Caucasian individuals from Russia, aged roughly 6 to 100 years, who were systemically healthy. About 9.8 milliliters of peripheral blood were drawn from each donor into EDTA-treated Vacutainer tubes. Ficoll-Paque density-gradient centrifugation was used to isolate PBMCs, with at least 7 million per sample. Trizol reagent was used to extract total RNA from PBMCs, with at least 6 micrograms per sample. The percentages of naive CD45RAhigh/CD27high T cells were determined by flow cytometry on a PBMC aliquot from every donor. The library was prepared using 5' RACE. These reads were obtained on an Illumina HiSeq 2500. The second PCR ran for about 6 to 11 cycles and used a J-beta primer mix along with a sample-barcoded 5' primer. A template-switch 5' adaptor carrying 12 random nucleotides introduced a unique molecular identifier onto each TCR beta cDNA molecule. Each sample yielded at least 2.5 million CDR3-containing paired-end reads. The Mint cDNA synthesis kit, primed by a TRBC-specific oligonucleotide, was used to synthesize first-strand cDNA from all RNA. Following uracil-DNA glycosylase treatment, all cDNA underwent a first 18-cycle PCR with the universal primers M1SS and BC2_uni_R. As for how the authors treated the data: Normalization of each sample was performed by random selection of 1 million high-quality reads, each carrying a distinct molecular identifier. Instead of being binned into consensus sequences, reads with shared molecular identifiers were discarded. MiTCR, set to a Q25 quality threshold and the strictest error-elimination algorithm, was used for CDR3 identification, clonotype clustering and error correction. Lower-bound total TCR beta diversity was estimated with a nonparametric unseen species model using Euler transformation. Through fastp at Q25 and MiXCR, TCRdb rebuilt clones from the public reads, retaining in-frame beta chains. For every CDR3 protein sequence, its rows merge into one entry that carries the most common genes and DNA. The V and J calls were not made by the authors but by TCRdb's processing. The sample table shows some 760,000 distinct CDR3 sequences, and just under 25% are seen once. Of the sample, more than 8.5% is held by the ten largest clones.

The same sample was also studied in work on T cells of mothers and their children. The second study's paper adds: Nine systemically healthy Caucasian individuals served as donors, namely three mothers together with their six children. cDNA synthesis consumed the entire amount of extracted RNA, loaded at approximately 1.6 ug RNA in each 15 ul reaction. In the second PCR, the M1S primer added sample barcodes and 2-4 random nucleotides. Over 9.5 million TCR beta CDR3 reads were obtained for each mother, and millions of reads were obtained for each child. In both related and unrelated pairs, thymic selection shapes the output of TCR recombination in a similar way, with inherited differences having only a minor effect. Normalized repertoire overlap was always slightly but never significantly higher in related than unrelated mother-child pairs. With a sensitivity of approximately 100 clones per million clonotypes, no persistent microchimeric T cell clones were detected. Deep NGS was used in the study to compare the TCR beta repertoires of mothers and children and to look for features that separate related mother-child pairs from unrelated individuals. Mothers averaged around 43 +/- 4 years of age and children averaged approximately 12 +/- 4 years. After adapter ligation was performed with NEBNext reagents, the libraries were sequenced on an Illumina HiSeq 2000 with 100+100 nt paired-end reads. Mother and child libraries were prepared a month apart and sequenced in separate runs to prevent cross-contamination. Between roughly 500,000 and 2,300,000 distinct TCR beta clonotypes were identified per donor. Naive TCR beta clonotypes were estimated from low-frequency clonotypes matched to each donor's FACS-determined naive share, without sorting.

Sequencing was done on a sample of blood. The chain couples TRBV13 to TRBJ2-7, with a tentative D gene TRBD2 over 6 matching bases. The sequence derives from a boy younger than 18 in good health. Here is the DNA: TGCGCCAGCAGCTTGGGGGGATTCTGGGGTACCTACGAGCAGTACTTC. It codes for CASSLGGFWGTYEQYF.